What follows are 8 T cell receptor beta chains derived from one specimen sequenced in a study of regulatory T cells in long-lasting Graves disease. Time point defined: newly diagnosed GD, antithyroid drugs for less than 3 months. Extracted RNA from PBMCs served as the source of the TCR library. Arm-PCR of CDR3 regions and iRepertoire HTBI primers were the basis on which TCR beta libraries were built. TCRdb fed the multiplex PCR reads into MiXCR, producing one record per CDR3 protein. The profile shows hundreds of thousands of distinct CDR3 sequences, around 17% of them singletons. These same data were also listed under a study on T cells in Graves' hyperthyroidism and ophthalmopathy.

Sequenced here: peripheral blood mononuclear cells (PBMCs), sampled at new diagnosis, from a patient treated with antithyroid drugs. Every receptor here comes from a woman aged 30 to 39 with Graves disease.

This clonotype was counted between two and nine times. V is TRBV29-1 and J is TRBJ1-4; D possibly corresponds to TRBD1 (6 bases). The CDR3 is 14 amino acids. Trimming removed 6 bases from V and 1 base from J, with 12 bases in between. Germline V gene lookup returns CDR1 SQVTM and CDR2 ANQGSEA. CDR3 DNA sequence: TGCAGCGTCGTCCTAGGGGGAACTAATGAAAAACTGTTTTTT. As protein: CSVVLGGTNEKLFF.

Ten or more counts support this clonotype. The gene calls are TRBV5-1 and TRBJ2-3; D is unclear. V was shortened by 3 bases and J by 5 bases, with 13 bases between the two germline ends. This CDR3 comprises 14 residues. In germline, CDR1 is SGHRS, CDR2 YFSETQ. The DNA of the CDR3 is TGCGCCAGCAGCTCGACGCAGCCCGGAGATACGCAGTATTTT. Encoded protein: CASSSTQPGDTQYF. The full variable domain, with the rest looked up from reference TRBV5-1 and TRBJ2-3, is KAGVTQTPRYLIKTRGQQVTLSCSPISGHRSVSWYQQTPGQGLQFLFEYFSETQRNKGNFPGRFSGRQFSNSRSEMNVSTLELGDSALYLCASSSTQPGDTQYFGPGTRLTVL.

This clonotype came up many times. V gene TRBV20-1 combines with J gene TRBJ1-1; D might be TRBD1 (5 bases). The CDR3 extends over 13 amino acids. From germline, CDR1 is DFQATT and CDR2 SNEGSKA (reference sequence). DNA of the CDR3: TGCATTTGGCCGGGGACCGTTCGCACTGAAGCTTTCTTT. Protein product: CIWPGTVRTEAFF.

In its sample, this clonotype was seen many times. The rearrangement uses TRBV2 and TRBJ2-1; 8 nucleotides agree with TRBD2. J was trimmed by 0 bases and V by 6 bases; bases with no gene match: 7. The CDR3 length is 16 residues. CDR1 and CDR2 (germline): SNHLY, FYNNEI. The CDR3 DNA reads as TGTGCCAGCAGGGTAACTAGCGGATCCTCCTACAATGAGCAGTTCTTC. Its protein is CASRVTSGSSYNEQFF. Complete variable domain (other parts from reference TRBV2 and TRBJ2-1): EPEVTQTPSHQVTQMGQEVILRCVPISNHLYFYWYRQILGQKVEFLVSFYNNEISEKSEIFDDQFSVERPDGSNFTLKIRSTKLEDSAMYFCASRVTSGSSYNEQFFGPGTRLTVL.

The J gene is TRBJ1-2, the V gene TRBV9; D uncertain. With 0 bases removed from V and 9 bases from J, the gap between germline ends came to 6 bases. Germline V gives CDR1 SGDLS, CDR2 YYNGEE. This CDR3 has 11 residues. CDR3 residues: CASSVAGSYTF. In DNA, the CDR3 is TGTGCCAGCAGCGTAGCTGGGAGCTACACCTTC.

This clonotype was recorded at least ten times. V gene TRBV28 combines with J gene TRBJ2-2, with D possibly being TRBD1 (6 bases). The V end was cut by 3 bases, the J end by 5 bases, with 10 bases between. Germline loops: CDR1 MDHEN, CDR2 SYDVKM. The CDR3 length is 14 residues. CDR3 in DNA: TGTGCCAGCAGTTTTCTAGGGGGTACCGGGGAGCTGTTTTTT. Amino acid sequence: CASSFLGGTGELFF.

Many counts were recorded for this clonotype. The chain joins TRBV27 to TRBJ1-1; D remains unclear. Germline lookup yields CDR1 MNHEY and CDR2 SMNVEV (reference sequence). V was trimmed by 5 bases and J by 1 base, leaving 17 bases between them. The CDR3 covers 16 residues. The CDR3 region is CASSHWAGKGNTEAFF. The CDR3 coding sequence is TGTGCCAGCAGTCACTGGGCCGGGAAGGGGAACACTGAAGCTTTCTTT.

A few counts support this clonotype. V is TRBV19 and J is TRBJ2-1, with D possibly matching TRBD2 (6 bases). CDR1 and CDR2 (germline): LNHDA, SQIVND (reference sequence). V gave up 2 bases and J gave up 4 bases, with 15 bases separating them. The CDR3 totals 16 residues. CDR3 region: CASSILSGDRYNEQFF. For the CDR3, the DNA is TGTGCCAGTAGTATACTATCGGGGGATCGGTACAATGAGCAGTTCTTC.